The present T cell receptor beta chain was sequenced within a study of response to subunit inactivated influenza vaccine. The study's findings and limits: The authors suggested that few new T cells are recruited per seasonal influenza vaccination.

TCRdb reprocessed the RT-PCR reads with MiXCR, giving one entry per CDR3 protein. The sample has 650,000 or so distinct CDR3 sequences, 12% to 15% seen once; the top ten hold about 7.4%. This clonotype has a handful of counts. What it binds is not known. The clonotype was recovered from a man between 45 and 60 years old who received an inactivated influenza vaccine. The starting material was PBMCs from blood, obtained 14 to 15 days before vaccination.

The CDR3, as DNA: TGTGCCAGCAGCTTAGACAGGGGGCTTCGAGGTACTGAAGCTTTCTTT. It specifies CASSLDRGLRGTEAFF. This sequence joins TRBV7-2 and TRBJ1-1; 9 bases line up with TRBD1. J gave up 5 bases and V 1 base, and 8 bases lay outside the gene matches. The CDR3 spans 16 residues. The germline V gene encodes CDR1 SGHTA and CDR2 FQGNSA.